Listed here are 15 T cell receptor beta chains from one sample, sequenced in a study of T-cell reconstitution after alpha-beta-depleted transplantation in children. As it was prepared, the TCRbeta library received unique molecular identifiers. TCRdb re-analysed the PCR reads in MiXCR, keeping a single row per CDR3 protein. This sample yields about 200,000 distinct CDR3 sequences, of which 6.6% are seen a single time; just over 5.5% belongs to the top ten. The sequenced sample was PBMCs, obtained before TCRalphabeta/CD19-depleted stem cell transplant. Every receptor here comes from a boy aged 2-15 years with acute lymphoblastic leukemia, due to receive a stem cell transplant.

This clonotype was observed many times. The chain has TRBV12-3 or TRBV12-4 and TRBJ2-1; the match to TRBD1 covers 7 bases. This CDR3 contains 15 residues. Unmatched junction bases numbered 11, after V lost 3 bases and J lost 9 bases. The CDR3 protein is CASSFFTLQGSEQFF. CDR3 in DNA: TGTGCCAGCAGTTTCTTCACTTTACAGGGGTCTGAGCAGTTCTTC.

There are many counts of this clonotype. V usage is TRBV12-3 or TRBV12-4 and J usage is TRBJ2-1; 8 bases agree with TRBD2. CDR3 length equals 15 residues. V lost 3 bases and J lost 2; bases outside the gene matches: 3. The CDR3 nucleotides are TGTGCCAGCAGTTTGACTAGCGCTGCCTACAATGAGCAGTTCTTC. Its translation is CASSLTSAAYNEQFF.

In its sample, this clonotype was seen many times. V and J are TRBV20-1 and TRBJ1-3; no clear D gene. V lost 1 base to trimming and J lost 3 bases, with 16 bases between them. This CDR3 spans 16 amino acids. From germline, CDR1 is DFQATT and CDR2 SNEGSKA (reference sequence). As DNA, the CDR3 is TGCAGTGCTAGAGCCACAAACCGAGGAGGTGGAAACACCATATATTTT. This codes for CSARATNRGGGNTIYF.

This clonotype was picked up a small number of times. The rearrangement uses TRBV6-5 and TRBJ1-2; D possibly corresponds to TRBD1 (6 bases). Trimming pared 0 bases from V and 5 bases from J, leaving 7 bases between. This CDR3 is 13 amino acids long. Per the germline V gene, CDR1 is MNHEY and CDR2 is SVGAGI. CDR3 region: CASSYSRGYGYTF. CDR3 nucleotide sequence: TGTGCCAGCAGTTACTCGAGGGGGTATGGCTACACCTTC.

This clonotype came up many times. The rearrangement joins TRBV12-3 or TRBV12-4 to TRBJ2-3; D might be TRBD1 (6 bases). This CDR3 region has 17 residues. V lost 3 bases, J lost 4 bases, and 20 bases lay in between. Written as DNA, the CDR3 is TGTGCCAGCAGTTTTAGTGTGGGCAGGGGATTTGCAGATACGCAGTATTTT. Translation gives CASSFSVGRGFADTQYF.

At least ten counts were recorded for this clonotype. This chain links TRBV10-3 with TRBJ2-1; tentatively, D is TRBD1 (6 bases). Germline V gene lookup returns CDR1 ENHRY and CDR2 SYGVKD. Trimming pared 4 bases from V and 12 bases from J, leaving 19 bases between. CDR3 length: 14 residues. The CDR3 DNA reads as TGTGCCATCAGTGGGGGGCAGGGTGGAGGAGCGCAGTTCTTC. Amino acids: CAISGGQGGGAQFF.

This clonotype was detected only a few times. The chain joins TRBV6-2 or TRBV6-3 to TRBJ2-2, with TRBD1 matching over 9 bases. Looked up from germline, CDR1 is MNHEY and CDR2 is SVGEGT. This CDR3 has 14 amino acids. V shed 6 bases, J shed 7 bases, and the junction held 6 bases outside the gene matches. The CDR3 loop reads CASRYDRGVGELFF. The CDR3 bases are TGTGCCAGCAGATACGACAGGGGGGTCGGGGAGCTGTTTTTT.

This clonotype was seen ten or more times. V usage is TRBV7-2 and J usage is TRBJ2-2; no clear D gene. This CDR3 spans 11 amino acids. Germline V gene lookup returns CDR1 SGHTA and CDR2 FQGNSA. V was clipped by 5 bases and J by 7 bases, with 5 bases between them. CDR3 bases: TGTGCCAGCAGCCACGGCGGGGAGCTGTTTTTT. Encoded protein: CASSHGGELFF.

This CDR3 reads CASSLGGSLPLHF. CDR3 coding DNA: TGTGCCAGCAGTTTGGGGGGTTCGCTACCCCTCCACTTT. The V call is TRBV12-3 or TRBV12-4, the J call TRBJ1-6; tentatively, D is TRBD1 (5 bases). CDR3 size: 13 residues. V was shortened by 3 bases and J by 12 bases, with 12 bases between the two germline ends.

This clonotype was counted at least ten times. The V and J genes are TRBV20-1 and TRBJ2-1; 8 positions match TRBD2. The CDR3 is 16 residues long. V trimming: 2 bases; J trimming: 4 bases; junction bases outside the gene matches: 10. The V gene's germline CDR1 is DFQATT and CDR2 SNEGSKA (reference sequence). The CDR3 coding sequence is TGCAGTGCTAGAAGCTTAGCGGGGACAAATTACAATGAGCAGTTCTTC. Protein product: CSARSLAGTNYNEQFF.

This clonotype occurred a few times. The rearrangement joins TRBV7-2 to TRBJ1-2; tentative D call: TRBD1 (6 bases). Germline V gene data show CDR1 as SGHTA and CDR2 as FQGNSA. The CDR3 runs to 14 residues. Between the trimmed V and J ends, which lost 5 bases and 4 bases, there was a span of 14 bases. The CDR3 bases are TGTGCCAGCAGCGGCTCTGACAGGTCCTATGGCTACACCTTC. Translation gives CASSGSDRSYGYTF.

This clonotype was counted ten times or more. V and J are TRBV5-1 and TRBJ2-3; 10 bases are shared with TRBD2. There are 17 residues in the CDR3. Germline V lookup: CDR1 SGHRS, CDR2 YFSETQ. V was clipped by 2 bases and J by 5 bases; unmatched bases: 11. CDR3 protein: CASSFPQAGGPKDTQYF. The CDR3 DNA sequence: TGCGCCAGCAGCTTCCCTCAAGCGGGGGGGCCGAAAGATACGCAGTATTTT.

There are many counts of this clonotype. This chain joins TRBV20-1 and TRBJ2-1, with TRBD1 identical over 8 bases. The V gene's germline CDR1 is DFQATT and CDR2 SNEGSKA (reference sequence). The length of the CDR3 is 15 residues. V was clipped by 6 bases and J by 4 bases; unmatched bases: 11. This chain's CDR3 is CSAGDYQGAYNEQFF. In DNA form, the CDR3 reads TGCAGTGCCGGTGATTACCAGGGGGCTTACAATGAGCAGTTCTTC.

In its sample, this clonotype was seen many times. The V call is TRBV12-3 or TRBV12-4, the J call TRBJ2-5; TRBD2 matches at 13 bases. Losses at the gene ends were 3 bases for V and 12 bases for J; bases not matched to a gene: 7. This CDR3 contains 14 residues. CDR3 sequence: CASSFRTSGGIEYF. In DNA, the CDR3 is TGTGCCAGCAGTTTTAGGACTAGCGGGGGCATTGAGTACTTC.

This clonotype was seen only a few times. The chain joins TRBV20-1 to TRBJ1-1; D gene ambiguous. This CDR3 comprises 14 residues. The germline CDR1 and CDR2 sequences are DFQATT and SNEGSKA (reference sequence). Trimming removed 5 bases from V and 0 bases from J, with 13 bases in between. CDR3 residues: CSAREGAMNTEAFF. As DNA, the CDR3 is TGCAGTGCTCGGGAGGGAGCCATGAACACTGAAGCTTTCTTT.